The subject of this entry is one T cell receptor beta chain. Its target is not known. This record belongs to a study of cytomegalovirus exposure and HLA in healthy donors. Regarding the study as a whole: V- and J-gene trimming in TCR beta was tied to a missense DCLRE1C variant by an analysis performed later.

Germline V gene data show CDR1 as SGHTA and CDR2 as FQGTGA. Between the trimmed V and J ends, which lost 0 bases and 0 bases, there was a span of 15 bases. The CDR3 is 18 residues long. Donors consisted of healthy bone marrow donors. PCR amplification relied on 60 Vbeta primers (plus 13 Jbeta primers). Sequencing used immunoSEQ multiplex PCR; TCRdb keeps in-frame clones, though not all of them. This table holds 130,000 or so clones, around 80% found once. The rearrangement uses TRBV7-3 and TRBJ2-4, with a possible D match to TRBD1 (8 bases). The receptor was isolated from a woman in her fifties or sixties in good health and CMV-seropositive. Sequenced material: PBMCs. Here the CDR3 reads CASSLTHRGGLAKNIQYF. For the CDR3, the DNA is TGTGCCAGCAGCTTAACACACAGGGGGGGGCTAGCCAAAAACATTCAGTACTTC.